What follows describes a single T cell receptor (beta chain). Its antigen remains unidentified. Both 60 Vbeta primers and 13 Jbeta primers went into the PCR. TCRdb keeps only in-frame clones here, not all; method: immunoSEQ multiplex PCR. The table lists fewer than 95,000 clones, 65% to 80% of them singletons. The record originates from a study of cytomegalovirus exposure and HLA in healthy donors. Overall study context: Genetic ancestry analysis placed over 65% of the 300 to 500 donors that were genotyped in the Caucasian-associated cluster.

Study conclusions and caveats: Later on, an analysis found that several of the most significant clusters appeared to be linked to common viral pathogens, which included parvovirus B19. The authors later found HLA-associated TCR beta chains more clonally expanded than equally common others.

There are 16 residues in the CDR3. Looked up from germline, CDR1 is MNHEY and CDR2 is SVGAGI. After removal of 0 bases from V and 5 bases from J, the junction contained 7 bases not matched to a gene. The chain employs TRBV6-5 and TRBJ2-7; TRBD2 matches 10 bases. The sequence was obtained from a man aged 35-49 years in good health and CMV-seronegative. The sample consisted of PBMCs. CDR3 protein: CASSYSTLAGVHEQYF. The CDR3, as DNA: TGTGCCAGCAGTTACTCGACCCTAGCGGGGGTCCACGAGCAGTACTTC.